These 6 T cell receptor beta chains share one sample of origin, sequenced in a study of breast tumors, draining lymph nodes, adjacent tissues. Axillary draining lymph nodes of breast cancer patients supplied the node samples. TCRdb analysed the multiplex PCR reads with MiXCR anew, one entry per CDR3 protein. This table holds 290,000 or so distinct CDR3 sequences, 30% to 35% found once. Sequenced material: axillary lymph node tissue. Source of these receptors: a female donor with breast cancer. Some clones in this sample may be carry-over from other donors' samples.

In its sample, this clonotype was seen many times. This chain joins TRBV7-3 and TRBJ2-1, with TRBD1 identical over 10 bases. The CDR3 covers 16 residues. Germline lookup yields CDR1 SGHTA and CDR2 FQGTGA. V trimming: 2 bases; J trimming: 5 bases; junction bases outside the gene matches: 6. CDR3 DNA sequence: TGTGCCAGCAGCTTATTTGGGACAGGGGTAAACAATGAGCAGTTCTTC. It specifies CASSLFGTGVNNEQFF.

This clonotype was recorded many times. This chain joins TRBV19 and TRBJ2-5; D call uncertain. Germline loops: CDR1 LNHDA, CDR2 SQIVND (reference sequence). The CDR3 is made up of 13 amino acids. V was trimmed by 3 bases and J by 5 bases, leaving 10 bases between them. CDR3 in DNA: TGTGCCAGTAGTATGGGTGTGTGGGAGACCCAGTACTTC. It specifies CASSMGVWETQYF. The full variable domain, in which reference TRBV19 and TRBJ2-5 provide the parts outside the CDR3, is DGGITQSPKYLFRKEGQNVTLSCEQNLNHDAMYWYRQDPGQGLRLIYYSQIVNDFQKGDIAEGYSVSREKKESFPLTVTSAQKNPTAFYLCASSMGVWETQYFGPGTRLLVL.

This clonotype was recorded once. A read error may be the cause here, since a much bigger clone is one base away. The chain carries TRBV12-3 or TRBV12-4 and TRBJ1-2; D gene unclear. This CDR3 has 15 residues. V was clipped by 4 bases and J by 2 bases, with 14 bases between them. DNA for the CDR3: TGTGCCAGCAGTTCGAACTCCCCGGGAAACTATGGCTACACCTTC. It codes for CASSSNSPGNYGYTF.

The sample holds many counts of this clonotype. The J gene is TRBJ1-4, the V gene TRBV5-1, with 10 nucleotides matching TRBD1. V shed 2 bases, J shed 4 bases, and the junction held 5 bases outside the gene matches. The CDR3 totals 16 residues. Germline CDR1 reads SGHRS; CDR2 reads YFSETQ. The CDR3 DNA follows: TGCGCCAGCAGCTTCACGGGGACAGGGGTTAATGAAAAACTGTTTTTT. This translates into CASSFTGTGVNEKLFF.

There are many counts of this clonotype. The genes are TRBV20-1 and TRBJ1-5; D remains ambiguous. Trimming stripped 1 base from V and 4 bases from J, with 11 bases between. Germline values: CDR1 DFQATT, CDR2 SNEGSKA (reference sequence). This CDR3 has 14 residues. CDR3 residues: CSARALLGNQPQHF. DNA of the CDR3: TGCAGTGCTAGAGCTCTACTAGGTAATCAGCCCCAGCATTTT.

Turning to this clonotype: A read error may explain this, as a much larger clone is one base away. The DNA is omitted, as the CDR3 cannot be located on it reliably, and the CDR3 follows TCRdb's listing. This chain uses TRBV30 with TRBJ2-6. Germline V gene data show CDR1 as GTSNPN and CDR2 as SVGIG (reference sequence). With termini counted, the CDR3 has 14 amino acids. The CDR3 spells CAFGQGSGANVPTF.